These 12 T cell receptor beta chains were sequenced from one sample in a study of T-cell memory formation after mild COVID-19. One entry per CDR3 protein results from TCRdb running MiXCR on the 5' RACE reads. The profile shows 98,000 or so distinct CDR3 sequences, 18% of them singletons. The sequenced material came from PBMCs or a T cell subset sorted from them (not recorded which). The source of these receptors is a man aged 18 to 29 who had mild COVID-19 (a few samples of this study predate the infection). Cell type and time point are not known.

This clonotype was observed many times. This rearrangement joins TRBV12-3 or TRBV12-4 to TRBJ2-5, with unresolved D. V lost 5 bases, J lost 2 bases, and 9 bases lay in between. The CDR3 sequence is 13 residues long. The CDR3 sequence is CASSPGRQETQYF. In nucleotides, the CDR3 is TGTGCCAGCAGTCCCGGCAGGCAAGAGACCCAGTACTTC.

The V gene is TRBV15, the J gene TRBJ2-5; D ambiguous. Germline lookup yields CDR1 LNHNV and CDR2 YYDKDF (reference sequence). V was cut by 0 bases and J by 2 bases, with 4 bases left in between. The CDR3 totals 13 residues. CDR3 nucleotide sequence: TGTGCCACCAGCAGAGATTTTCAAGAGACCCAGTACTTC. Translated: CATSRDFQETQYF.

A few counts support this clonotype. The chain recombines TRBV9 with TRBJ2-1; TRBD1 agrees at 11 bases. Germline V gives CDR1 SGDLS, CDR2 YYNGEE. This CDR3 contains 15 residues. The V and J ends lost 0 bases and 9 bases, in that order; junction bases with no gene match: 5. DNA for the CDR3: TGTGCCAGCAGCGTAGGTGGGACAGGGGGAGGTGAGCAGTTCTTC. This encodes CASSVGGTGGGEQFF.

V and J are TRBV12-3 or TRBV12-4 and TRBJ2-5; 10 nucleotides line up with TRBD2. V lost 6 bases to trimming and J lost 2 bases; unmatched junction nucleotides: 6. CDR3 length equals 15 residues. The CDR3 nucleotides are TGTGCCAGCAGCCCAGCGGGGGGGTGGCAAGAGACCCAGTACTTC. The encoded protein is CASSPAGGWQETQYF.

This clonotype was picked up a small number of times. This sequence joins TRBV9 and TRBJ2-1, with D maybe TRBD1 (7 bases). The V end was cut by 0 bases, the J end by 9 bases, with 28 bases between. Looked up from germline, CDR1 is SGDLS and CDR2 is YYNGEE. CDR3 size: 19 residues. CDR3 bases: TGTGCCAGCAGCGTAGGGGGTGGCGTTGGAGGGGGCCGGTTTCCTGAGCAGTTCTTC. Translated, it gives CASSVGGGVGGGRFPEQFF.

This clonotype has just a few counts. The chain is built from TRBV6-4 and TRBJ1-1; D might be TRBD1 (6 bases). This CDR3 spans 13 amino acids. The germline CDR1 and CDR2 sequences are MRHNA and SNTAGT. Trimming removed 3 bases at V and 4 bases at J, with 9 bases between. Here the CDR3 reads CASSEQGGTEAFF. CDR3 DNA: TGTGCCAGCAGTGAACAGGGAGGCACTGAAGCTTTCTTT.

The chain carries TRBV5-1 and TRBJ1-1; 11 nucleotides match TRBD1. The germline CDR1 and CDR2 sequences are SGHRS and YFSETQ. The J segment lost 0 bases and the V segment lost 4 bases, leaving 11 bases of the junction unmatched. The CDR3 loop spans 18 amino acids. Here the CDR3 DNA reads TGCGCCAGCAGCACCGGGACAGGGGGGAATAACATGAACACTGAAGCTTTCTTT. This translates into CASSTGTGGNNMNTEAFF.

The CDR3 loop reads CASSLYEGLNDGYTF. The CDR3 bases are TGCGCCAGCAGCTTGTATGAGGGCCTGAATGATGGCTACACCTTC. The chain is built from TRBV5-1 and TRBJ1-2, with D unclear. The CDR3 loop spans 15 amino acids. The germline V gene encodes CDR1 SGHRS and CDR2 YFSETQ. Trimming took 1 base from V and 6 from J, leaving 16 bases between them.

The chain combines TRBV20-1 with TRBJ1-6; no definite D call. The ends were cut back, 0 bases at V and 7 bases at J, with 13 bases in the middle. The germline V gene encodes CDR1 DFQATT and CDR2 SNEGSKA (reference sequence). This CDR3 has 15 residues. The CDR3 loop reads CSARDKSGYNSPLHF. In nucleotides, the CDR3 is TGCAGTGCTAGAGATAAGTCAGGTTACAATTCACCCCTCCACTTT.

Only a few counts were recorded for this clonotype. The V call is TRBV20-1, the J call TRBJ1-2; 8 nucleotides line up with TRBD1. Germline CDR1 reads DFQATT; CDR2 reads SNEGSKA (reference sequence). CDR3 length equals 13 residues. V lost 6 bases to trimming and J lost 4 bases; unmatched junction nucleotides: 7. CDR3 sequence reads: CSALNRGGYGYTF. As DNA, the CDR3 is TGCAGTGCCCTCAACAGGGGGGGCTATGGCTACACCTTC.

The chain joins TRBV20-1 to TRBJ2-1, with 11 nucleotides matching TRBD2. Germline loops: CDR1 DFQATT, CDR2 SNEGSKA (reference sequence). Unmatched junction bases numbered 7, after V lost 7 bases and J lost 5 bases. This CDR3 comprises 14 residues. CDR3 sequence (DNA): TGCAGTGTCTTACTAGCGGGGGTTCACAATGAGCAGTTCTTC. Its protein product is CSVLLAGVHNEQFF.

V usage is TRBV5-1 and J usage is TRBJ2-1, with 12 bases lining up with TRBD2. J lost 2 bases, V lost 3 bases, and 6 bases had no gene match. Germline assignment: CDR1 SGHRS and CDR2 YFSETQ. This CDR3 comprises 17 residues. CDR3 DNA sequence: TGCGCCAGCAGCTCGGCCAGGACTAGCGGGACCTACAATGAGCAGTTCTTC. It codes for CASSSARTSGTYNEQFF.